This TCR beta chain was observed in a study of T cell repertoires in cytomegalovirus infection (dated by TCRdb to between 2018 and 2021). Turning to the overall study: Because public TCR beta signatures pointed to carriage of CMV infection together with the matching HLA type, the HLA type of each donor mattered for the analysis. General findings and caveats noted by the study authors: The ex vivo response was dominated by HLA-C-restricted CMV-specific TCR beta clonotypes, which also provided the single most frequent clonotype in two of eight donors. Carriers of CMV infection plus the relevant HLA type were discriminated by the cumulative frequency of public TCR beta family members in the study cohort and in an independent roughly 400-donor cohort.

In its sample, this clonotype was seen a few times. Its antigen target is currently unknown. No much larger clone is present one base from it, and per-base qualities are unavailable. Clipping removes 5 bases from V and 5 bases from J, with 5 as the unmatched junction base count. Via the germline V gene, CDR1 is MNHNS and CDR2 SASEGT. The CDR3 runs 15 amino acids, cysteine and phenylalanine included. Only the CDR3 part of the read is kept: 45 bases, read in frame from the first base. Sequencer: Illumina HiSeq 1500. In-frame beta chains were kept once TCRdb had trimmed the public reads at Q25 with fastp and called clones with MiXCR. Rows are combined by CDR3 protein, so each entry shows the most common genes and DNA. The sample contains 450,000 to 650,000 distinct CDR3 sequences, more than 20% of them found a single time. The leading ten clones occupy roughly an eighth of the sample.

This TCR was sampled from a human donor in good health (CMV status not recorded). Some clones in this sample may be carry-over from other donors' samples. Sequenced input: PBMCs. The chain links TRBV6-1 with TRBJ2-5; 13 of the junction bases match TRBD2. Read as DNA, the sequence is TGTGCCAGCAGTCATGGACTAGCGGGAGTTGAGACCCAGTACTTC. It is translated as CASSHGLAGVETQYF.